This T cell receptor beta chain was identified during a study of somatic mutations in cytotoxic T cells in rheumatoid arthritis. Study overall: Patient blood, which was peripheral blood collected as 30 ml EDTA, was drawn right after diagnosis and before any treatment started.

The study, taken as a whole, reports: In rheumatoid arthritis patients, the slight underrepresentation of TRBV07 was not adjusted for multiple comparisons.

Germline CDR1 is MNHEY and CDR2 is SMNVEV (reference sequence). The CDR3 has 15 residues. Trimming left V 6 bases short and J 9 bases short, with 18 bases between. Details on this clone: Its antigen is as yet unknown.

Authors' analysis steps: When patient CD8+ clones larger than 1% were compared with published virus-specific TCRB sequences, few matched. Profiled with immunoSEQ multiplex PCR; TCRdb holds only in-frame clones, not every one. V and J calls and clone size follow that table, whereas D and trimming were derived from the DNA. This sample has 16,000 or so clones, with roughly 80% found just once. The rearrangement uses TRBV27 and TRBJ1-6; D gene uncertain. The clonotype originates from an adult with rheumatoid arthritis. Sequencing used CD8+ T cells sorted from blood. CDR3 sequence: CASRLRPLVVSPLHF. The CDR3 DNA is TGTGCCAGCAGGCTTAGGCCCCTGGTTGTTTCACCCCTCCACTTT.